This TCR beta chain was profiled in a study of blood T cell repertoires in COVID-19. Turning to the study itself: Whether acute or convalescent, the COVID-19 samples came from the United States, Italy and Spain. In each case, the material was cDNA or gDNA derived from T cells, B-cell-depleted T cells, or PBMCs.

Original processing notes: Estimation of nucleated cell counts was performed using reference gene primer amplification. Repertoires were generated with immunoSEQ multiplex PCR, while TCRdb's copy carries only in-frame clones and drops some. Clone size and V and J calls were adopted from that table, with D and trimming inferred from the DNA. This sample carries 250,000 to 300,000 clones, approximately 86% of them seen once, and the ten largest clones take approximately 4%. The CDR3 runs to 13 residues. Trimming removed 1 base from V and 9 bases from J, with 10 bases in between. CDR1 and CDR2 from the germline V gene are LGHDT and YNNKEL (reference sequence).

The chain uses TRBV3-1 (or the pseudogene TRBV3-2) and TRBJ2-1; D not certain. The sample taken for sequencing was peripheral blood. The sequence derives from a man younger than 35 with active or convalescent COVID-19. The CDR3, as DNA: TGTGCCAGCAGCCAAGTAGGAGCCATTGAGCAGTTCTTC. It encodes CASSQVGAIEQFF.